Listed below are T cell receptor beta chains from one sample, sequenced in a study of shared clonotypes between healthy human individuals. Libraries were prepared by immunoSEQ multiplex PCR; TCRdb keeps only in-frame clonotypes and omits some of them. The data show fewer than 2.5 million clones, approximately 94% seen once. The sequenced material came from naive CD4+ T cells from PBMCs. The receptors come from a man between 18 and 29 years old in good health. Some clones in this sample may be carry-over from other donors' samples. CDR3s include the opening cysteine and the closing phenylalanine or tryptophan. D genes are given only for firm matches. Only some rows state a clone size, as once, few, many or a class for expanded clones.

NA | TRBD2 | TRBJ2-5 | TRBV7-2 | TGTGCCAGCAGCCCTAGCGGGGGAGGCACCCAGTACTTC | CASSPSGGGTQYF
NA | NA | TRBJ2-1 | TRBV15 | TGTGCCACCAGCAGGGGGCGAACGGTGGAGGGTGAGCAGTTCTTC | CATSRGRTVEGEQFF
NA | NA | TRBJ1-5 | TRBV5-3 | TGTGCCAGAAGCTTGGCCCTCCCTAGCAATCAGCCCCAGCATTTT | CARSLALPSNQPQHF
NA | TRBD2 | TRBJ2-1 | TRBV15 | TGTGCCACCAGCAGAGACCCGATTAGCGGGGGTAGAGAGCAGTTCTTC | CATSRDPISGGREQFF
NA | TRBD1 | TRBJ1-2 | TRBV19 | TGTGCCAGTAGTACCGCCGGGACAGGGGAAAATAGGAACTATGGCTACACCTTC | CASSTAGTGENRNYGYTF
NA | TRBD2 | TRBJ2-5 | TRBV7-2 | TGTGCCAGCAGCCCCAATAGCGGGAGGCCCGCACAAGAGACCCAGTACTTC | CASSPNSGRPAQETQYF
few | NA | TRBJ1-1 | TRBV14 | TGTGCCAGCAGCCAAGATCCTCGGCCTAGGGAAGCTTTCTTT | CASSQDPRPREAFF
NA | NA | TRBJ2-5 | TRBV5-4 | TGTGCCAGCAGCTTGGTTCCGCAGGCGGAGACCCAGTACTTC | CASSLVPQAETQYF
once | TRBD2 | TRBJ2-1 | TRBV19 | TGTGCCAGTTCCTTAACGGGAGGGGGGAATGAGCAGTTCTTC | CASSLTGGGNEQFF
once | TRBD1 | TRBJ2-7 | TRBV5-4 | TGTGCCAGCAGCTCCACAAGGGACAGGGGGCGGAACGAGCAGTACTTC | CASSSTRDRGRNEQYF
NA | TRBD2 | TRBJ2-1 | TRBV5-6 | TGTGCCAGCAGCTTGTTTCTCGGGAGGGCCGAGCTAAGCCACAATGAGCAGTTCTTC | CASSLFLGRAELSHNEQFF
NA | TRBD1 | TRBJ2-5 | TRBV27 | TGTGCCAGCAGTTTGGCCGGGACAGGGAGGCAAGAGACCCAGTACTTC | CASSLAGTGRQETQYF
NA | NA | TRBJ2-7 | TRBV30 | TGTGCCTGGAGTGTGGCTATCAATTCAATCACCTCCTACGAGCAGTACTTC | CAWSVAINSITSYEQYF
NA | TRBD1 | TRBJ2-2 | TRBV10-3 | TGTGCCATCAGTACCGGGACAGGGGGAACCGGGGAGCTGTTTTTT | CAISTGTGGTGELFF
NA | NA | TRBJ2-7 | TRBV6-1 | TGTGCCAGCACCAGGGCACTCCCGGGCTACGAGCAGTACTTC | CASTRALPGYEQYF
NA | TRBD1 | TRBJ2-6 | TRBV5-1 | TGCGCCAGCACCGGACAGGGGACTTCTGGGGCCAACGTCCTGACTTTC | CASTGQGTSGANVLTF
NA | NA | TRBJ2-3 | TRBV5-4 | TGTGCCAGCAGCTTGTTTTCTAGTATGGATACGCAGTATTTT | CASSLFSSMDTQYF
NA | NA | TRBJ1-5 | TRBV5-8 | TGTGCCAGCAGCCGATGGGAGGGAACAGGCAATCAGCCCCAGCATTTT | CASSRWEGTGNQPQHF
NA | TRBD1 | TRBJ2-5 | TRBV27 | TGTGCCAGCAGTTTATCCAGGGGGCAAGAGACCCAGTACTTC | CASSLSRGQETQYF
NA | NA | TRBJ1-4 | TRBV25-1 | TGTGCCAGCAGTGAATCCGGCAGGGGAAGCACTAATGAAAAACTGTTTTTT | CASSESGRGSTNEKLFF
NA | TRBD1 | TRBJ1-4 | TRBV5-1 | TGCGCCAGCAGCTTGATCCCCCAGGGGGCCAATGAAAAACTGTTTTTT | CASSLIPQGANEKLFF
NA | NA | TRBJ1-1 | TRBV28 | TGTGCCAGCATTGAGCAAGGGATCACTGAAGCTTTCTTT | CASIEQGITEAFF
NA | TRBD1 | TRBJ1-1 | TRBV18 | TGTGCCAGCTCACCAGGGACAGGGCTGGCTGAAGCTTTCTTT | CASSPGTGLAEAFF
NA | NA | TRBJ1-5 | TRBV19 | TGTGCCAGTAGAGTTCAGGCCTGGGGCAATCAGCCCCAGCATTTT | CASRVQAWGNQPQHF
NA | NA | TRBJ1-2 | TRBV4-3 | TGCGCCAGCAGCCAAGATTCTCGGGATGGCTACACCTTC | CASSQDSRDGYTF
once | NA | TRBJ2-7 | TRBV4-1 | TGCGCCAGCAGCCAAGGATTGACAGATTACACCTACGAGCAGTACTTC | CASSQGLTDYTYEQYF
NA | NA | TRBJ1-2 | TRBV5-4 | TGTGCCAGCAGCTCCGCGGCGGGCAACTATGGCTACACCTTC | CASSSAAGNYGYTF
NA | TRBD1 | TRBJ1-1 | TRBV28 | TGTGCCAGCAGTTTATCAGGGGGCACTGAAGCTTTCTTT | CASSLSGGTEAFF
NA | TRBD1 | TRBJ2-2 | TRBV25-1 | TGTGCCAGCTATCCCCCGGGACAGGGTATTAGCGGGGAGCTGTTTTTT | CASYPPGQGISGELFF
NA | TRBD2 | TRBJ2-1 | TRBV5-1 | TGCGCCAGCAGCCTGATACTAGCGGGAGGGCCGCACAATGAGCAGTTCTTC | CASSLILAGGPHNEQFF
NA | NA | TRBJ2-2 | TRBV7-9 | TGTGCCAGCAGCCCATTAGGTCCAGGGGAGCTGTTTTTT | CASSPLGPGELFF